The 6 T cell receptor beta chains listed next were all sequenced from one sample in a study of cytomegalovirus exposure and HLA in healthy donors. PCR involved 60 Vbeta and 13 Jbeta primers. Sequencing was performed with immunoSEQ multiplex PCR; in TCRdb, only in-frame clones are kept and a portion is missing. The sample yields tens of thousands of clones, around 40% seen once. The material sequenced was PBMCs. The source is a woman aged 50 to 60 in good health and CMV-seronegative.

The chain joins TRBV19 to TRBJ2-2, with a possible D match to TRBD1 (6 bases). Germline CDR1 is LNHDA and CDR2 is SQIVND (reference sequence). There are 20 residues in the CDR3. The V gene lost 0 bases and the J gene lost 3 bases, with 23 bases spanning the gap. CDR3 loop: CASSIDQSLGQFLDTGELFF. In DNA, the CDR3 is TGTGCCAGTAGTATAGACCAAAGCCTCGGACAGTTTCTTGACACCGGGGAGCTGTTTTTT.

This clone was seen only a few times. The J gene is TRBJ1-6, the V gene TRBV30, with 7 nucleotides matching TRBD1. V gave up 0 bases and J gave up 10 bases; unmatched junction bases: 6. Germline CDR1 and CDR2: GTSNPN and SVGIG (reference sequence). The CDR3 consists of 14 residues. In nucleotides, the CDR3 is TGTGCCTGGAGTGTACAGGGGACGGGGTCACCCCTCCACTTT. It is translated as CAWSVQGTGSPLHF.

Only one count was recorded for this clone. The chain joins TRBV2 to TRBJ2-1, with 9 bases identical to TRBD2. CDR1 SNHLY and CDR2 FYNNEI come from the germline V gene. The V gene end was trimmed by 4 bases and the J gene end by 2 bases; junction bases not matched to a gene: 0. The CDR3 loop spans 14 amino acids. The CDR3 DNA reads TGTGCCAGCAGTGCTAGCGGGACCTACAATGAGCAGTTCTTC. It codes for CASSASGTYNEQFF.

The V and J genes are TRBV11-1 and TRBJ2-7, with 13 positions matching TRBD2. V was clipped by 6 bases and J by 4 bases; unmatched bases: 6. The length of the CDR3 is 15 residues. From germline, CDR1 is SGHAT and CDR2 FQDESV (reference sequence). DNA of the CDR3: TGTGCCAGCAGTTTCGGACTAGCGGGAGTGTACGAGCAGTACTTC. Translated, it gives CASSFGLAGVYEQYF. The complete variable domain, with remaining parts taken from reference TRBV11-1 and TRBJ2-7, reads EAEVAQSPRYKITEKSQAVAFWCDPISGHATLYWYRQILGQGPELLVQFQDESVVDDSQLPKDRFSAERLKGVDSTLKIQPAELGDSAMYLCASSFGLAGVYEQYFGPGTRLTVT.

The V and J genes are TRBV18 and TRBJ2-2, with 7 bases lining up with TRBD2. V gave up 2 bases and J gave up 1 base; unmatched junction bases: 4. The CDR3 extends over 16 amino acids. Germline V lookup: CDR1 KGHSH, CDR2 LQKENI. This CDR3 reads CASSPYLAGNTGELFF. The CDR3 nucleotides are TGTGCCAGCTCACCATACTTAGCGGGGAACACCGGGGAGCTGTTTTTT.

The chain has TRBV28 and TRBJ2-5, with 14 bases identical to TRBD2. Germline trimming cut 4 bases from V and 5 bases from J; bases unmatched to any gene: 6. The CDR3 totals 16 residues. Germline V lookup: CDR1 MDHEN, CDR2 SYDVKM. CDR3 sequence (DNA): TGTGCCAGCAGTTCCCCCCGACTAGCGGGAGGGGAGACCCAGTACTTC. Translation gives CASSSPRLAGGETQYF.